What follows is one TCR beta chain and its context. Its antigen is not identified. These data come from a study of T cells after yellow fever vaccination. Overall study findings and caveats: Weaker in magnitude, the secondary response showed a faster peak on day 5 versus 15. Clonotypes found in both CD4 and CD8 compartments made up a small share.

CDR1 and CDR2 from the germline V gene are LGHNA and YSLEER. There are 19 residues in the CDR3. J lost 2 bases, V lost 1 base, and 10 bases had no gene match. Using its own MiXCR run on the 5' RACE reads, TCRdb lists one record per CDR3 protein. There are about 320,000 distinct CDR3 sequences in the sample; approximately 13% occur only once, and 2.5% to 3.5% lies in the top ten. This rearrangement joins TRBV4-3 to TRBJ2-3, with 12 positions matching TRBD2. The sequencing used CD4+ T cells sorted from PBMCs, collected 15 days after the yellow fever booster vaccination. The TCR sequence derives from a man between 18 and 35 years old who received the YFV17D yellow fever vaccine. CDR3 sequence reads: CASSQGLAGAYWATDTQYF. The CDR3 nucleotides are TGCGCCAGCAGCCAAGGACTAGCGGGGGCCTACTGGGCCACAGATACGCAGTATTTT.